Listed below are T cell receptor beta chains from one sample, sequenced in a study of Ad26.COV2.S vaccination and SARS-CoV-2 variants. Data came from immunoSEQ multiplex PCR; TCRdb stores just in-frame clones and leaves some out. This repertoire shows 450,000 to 550,000 clones, 89% found once; its top ten account for 1.7%. The input for sequencing was peripheral blood, taken in a trial of Ad26.COV2.S vaccine versus placebo. The receptors derive from a person between 18 and 65 years old who received the Ad26.COV2.S COVID-19 vaccine or a placebo. Both conserved end residues are part of each CDR3. D genes are given only for firm matches. A row's size may be missing; if present it is once, few, many or a size class.

TRBJ1-5 TRBV4-1 once NA TGCGCCAGCAGCCAAATTTTCAGGGTCAATCAGCCCCAGCATTTT CASSQIFRVNQPQHF
TRBJ1-1 TRBV5-6 NA TRBD1 TGTGCCAGCAGCAAGGTAGGACAGGGCGCCCCTTCTGAAGCTTTCTTT CASSKVGQGAPSEAFF
TRBJ2-5 TRBV5-8 NA NA TGTGCCAGCAGCACGGACACAGGGGGGGGAGAGACCCAGTACTTC CASSTDTGGGETQYF
TRBJ1-1 TRBV7-3 NA NA TGTGCCAGCAGCTTAACGCCCGCAGGGATGAACACTGAAGCTTTCTTT CASSLTPAGMNTEAFF
TRBJ1-5 TRBV28 NA TRBD1 TGTGCCAGCAGTTTGCCAGGGGGCTCGGAACAGCCCCAGCATTTT CASSLPGGSEQPQHF
TRBJ1-3 TRBV7-8 NA NA TGTGCCAGCAAACAGGACAGCCCGTCTGGAAACACCATATATTTT CASKQDSPSGNTIYF
TRBJ2-3 TRBV18 NA NA TGTGCCAGCTCACCACCGGCCCCGTGGGATACGCAGTATTTT CASSPPAPWDTQYF
TRBJ1-4 TRBV19 NA TRBD1 TGTGCCAGTACGAGGTGGACAGGGGACCATGAAAAACTGTTTTTT CASTRWTGDHEKLFF
TRBJ2-1 TRBV27 NA NA TGTGCCAGCAGTTTAAGGGGGGGGCTTTACAATGAGCAGTTCTTC CASSLRGGLYNEQFF
TRBJ1-1 TRBV10-3 NA NA TGTGCCATCAGTGAAGGCCAGGGTTATTGGTCTTTCTTT CAISEGQGYWSFF
TRBJ1-4 TRBV5-4 NA NA TGTGCCAGCAGCCTACAGGACCGAGAAGTGGGAAAACTGTTTTTT CASSLQDREVGKLFF
TRBJ2-2 TRBV5-1 NA NA TGCGCCAGCAGCGTACAGGAAAACACCGGGGAGCTGTTTTTT CASSVQENTGELFF
TRBJ2-2 TRBV7-9 NA NA TGTGCCAGCAGCTTAGCGGCGGGTCGTACCGGGGAGCTGTTTTTT CASSLAAGRTGELFF
TRBJ2-2 TRBV27 NA TRBD1 TGTGCCAGCAGTTTATCGATGGGACAGGGATGGACCGGGGAGCTGTTTTTT CASSLSMGQGWTGELFF
TRBJ2-7 TRBV4-1 NA NA TGCGCCAGCAGCCACGAAAGGAGCCCCTACGAGCAGTACTTC CASSHERSPYEQYF
TRBJ1-6 TRBV3-1/TRBV3-2 NA NA TGTGCCAGCAGCCAAGTCCGGGGGGGGCCCCTCCACTTT CASSQVRGGPLHF
TRBJ2-3 TRBV6-5 NA TRBD2 TGTGCCAGCAGAACAACTAGCGGGGGGGCGGATACGCAGTATTTT CASRTTSGGADTQYF
TRBJ2-6 TRBV24-1 NA NA TGTGCCACCAGTGCAGGGGCCTCTGGGGCCAACGTCCTGACTTTC CATSAGASGANVLTF
TRBJ2-1 TRBV5-5 NA TRBD2 TGTGCCAGCAGCCCCGAAGGCGGGACTATTACACGGGAGCAGTTCTTC CASSPEGGTITREQFF
TRBJ2-5 TRBV10-3 NA TRBD1 TGTGCCATCAGTGCAGGGGGAAGGCAAGAGACCCAGTACTTC CAISAGGRQETQYF
TRBJ2-1 TRBV7-3 NA NA TGTGCCAGCAGCTTAGCACGTTACAATGAGCAGTTCTTC CASSLARYNEQFF
TRBJ2-3 TRBV7-8 NA NA TGTGCCAGCAGCCACACTGCCAAGACCACAGATACGCAGTATTTT CASSHTAKTTDTQYF
TRBJ2-3 TRBV6-5 NA NA TGTGCCAGCTTAGACGGATCCACAGATACGCAGTATTTT CASLDGSTDTQYF
TRBJ2-7 TRBV6-2/TRBV6-3 NA TRBD1 TGTGCCAGCAGTTTCCGGACAGGGTCCTACGAGCAGTACTTC CASSFRTGSYEQYF
TRBJ2-7 TRBV7-9 NA TRBD2 TGTGCCAGCAGCCAAGGGACTAGTTCTTACGAGCAGTACTTC CASSQGTSSYEQYF
TRBJ1-4 TRBV7-9 NA NA TGTGCCAGCATCGACGGTCGAATTAATGAAAAACTGTTTTTT CASIDGRINEKLFF
TRBJ2-5 TRBV9 once TRBD2 TGTGCCAGCAGCGTAGGGGCTAACGGGAGGGTTGGTGATGAGACCCAGTACTTC CASSVGANGRVGDETQYF
TRBJ1-5 TRBV19 NA NA TGTGCCAGTAGTATCTCCGAGGGCAGGCAGCCCCAGCATTTT CASSISEGRQPQHF
TRBJ2-2 TRBV24-1 NA NA TGTGCCACCAGTGATTTTATCAGGCTTCTTATCCTACCATTGAACACCGGGGAGCTGTTTTTT CATSDFIRLLILPLNTGELFF
TRBJ2-5 TRBV9 NA NA TGTGCCAGCAGCGCGTTTTGGGGGCGCGGGGAGACCCAGTACTTC CASSAFWGRGETQYF
TRBJ2-3 TRBV11-1 NA TRBD2 TGTGCCAGCAGCAACCCTAGCGGGGGGGGGACAGATACGCAGTATTTT CASSNPSGGGTDTQYF
TRBJ2-1 TRBV18 NA TRBD2 TGTGCCAGCTCACCACGACTAGCGGATTACAATGAGCAGTTCTTC CASSPRLADYNEQFF
TRBJ2-1 TRBV27 NA NA TGTGCCAGCACCGCCGGGAACTACAATGAGCAGTTCTTC CASTAGNYNEQFF
TRBJ2-3 TRBV29-1 NA NA TGCAGCGTTGAAGGCTCTAGGGTTGGGGTGACAGGTACGCAGTATTTT CSVEGSRVGVTGTQYF
TRBJ2-5 TRBV11-1 NA NA TGTGCCAGCAGCTTGACCCCCTCACCGACCCAGTACTTC CASSLTPSPTQYF
TRBJ1-4 TRBV18 NA NA TGTGCCAGCTCTCGGAGACAGGCAACTAATGAAAAACTGTTTTTT CASSRRQATNEKLFF
TRBJ1-1 TRBV27 NA NA TGTGCCAGCAGTTTCATGAGGAACACTGAAGCTTTCTTT CASSFMRNTEAFF
TRBJ2-7 TRBV5-6 NA NA TGTGCCAGCAGCTTTTCGCAGGGTCCCTACGAGCAGTACTTC CASSFSQGPYEQYF
TRBJ2-7 TRBV28 once TRBD2 TGTGCCAGCAGCCTTGGCGGCCGCGGGAGATCCTACGAGCAGTACTTC CASSLGGRGRSYEQYF
TRBJ2-7 TRBV12-3/TRBV12-4 few NA TGTGCCAGCAGTTTATTACAGGGTGACGAGCAGTACTTC CASSLLQGDEQYF
TRBJ1-6 TRBV5-1 NA NA TGCGCCAGCAGCATCTCCCGGGGGGCCGACAATTCACCCCTCCACTTT CASSISRGADNSPLHF
TRBJ2-7 TRBV27 once NA TGTGCCAGCAGCCTCTTGGGTCAGTCCTACGAGCAGTACTTC CASSLLGQSYEQYF
TRBJ2-1 TRBV4-2 NA NA TGTGCCAGCAGCCACGTAGCGGACTCCTACAATGAGCAGTTCTTC CASSHVADSYNEQFF
TRBJ1-1 TRBV5-1 NA NA TGCGCCAGCAGCTTGGCGGAAAGGACCCGCGCCCCTGAAGCTTTCTTT CASSLAERTRAPEAFF
TRBJ2-3 TRBV9 NA TRBD2 TGTGCCAGCAGCGTAGCTCTAAGGGAGGGTACGCAGTATTTT CASSVALREGTQYF
TRBJ2-4 TRBV11-2 NA NA TGTGCCAGCAGCTTAGCCCTTACCGCAAACATTCAGTACTTC CASSLALTANIQYF
TRBJ1-1 TRBV18 NA NA TGTGCCAGCTCACCACGATTGGGAGAGTACACTGAAGCTTTCTTT CASSPRLGEYTEAFF
TRBJ2-6 TRBV28 NA NA TGTGCCAGCAGTTTACGGGGGGCAAGGGCTGGGGCCAACGTCCTGACTTTC CASSLRGARAGANVLTF
TRBJ2-3 TRBV6-6 NA TRBD2 TGTGCCAGCAGTTACACCGCGGGGGGGCTGTCAGATACGCAGTATTTT CASSYTAGGLSDTQYF
TRBJ1-1 TRBV11-2 NA NA TGTGCCAGCAGCTTATTGCCAGCTATGAACACTGAAGCTTTCTTT CASSLLPAMNTEAFF
TRBJ1-1 TRBV5-8 NA TRBD1 TGTGCCAGCAACCGGGACAGAAACACTGAAGCTTTCTTT CASNRDRNTEAFF
TRBJ1-2 TRBV7-2 NA NA TGTGCCAGCCCCTCTTCGGTTGGCTACACCTTC CASPSSVGYTF
TRBJ2-5 TRBV9 NA TRBD1 TGTGCCAGCAGCGCGACAGGGTTGCAAGAGACCCAGTACTTC CASSATGLQETQYF